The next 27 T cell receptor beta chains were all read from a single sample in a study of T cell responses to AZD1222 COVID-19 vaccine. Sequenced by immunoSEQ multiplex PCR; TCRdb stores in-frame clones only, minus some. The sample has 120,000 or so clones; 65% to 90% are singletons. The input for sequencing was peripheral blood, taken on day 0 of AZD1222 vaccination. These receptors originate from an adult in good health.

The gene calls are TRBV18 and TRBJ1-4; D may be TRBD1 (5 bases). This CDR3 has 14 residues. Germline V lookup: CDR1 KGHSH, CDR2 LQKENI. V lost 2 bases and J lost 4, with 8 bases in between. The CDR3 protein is CASSPSGLNEKLFF. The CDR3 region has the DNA TGTGCCAGCTCACCATCGGGGCTTAATGAAAAACTGTTTTTT.

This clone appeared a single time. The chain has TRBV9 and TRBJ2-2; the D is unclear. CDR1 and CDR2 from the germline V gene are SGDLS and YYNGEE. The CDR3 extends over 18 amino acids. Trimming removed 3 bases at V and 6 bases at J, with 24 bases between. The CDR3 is CASSGQLSSVFVAGELFF. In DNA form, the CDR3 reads TGTGCCAGCAGCGGACAACTTTCTAGTGTTTTTGTTGCCGGGGAGCTGTTTTTT.

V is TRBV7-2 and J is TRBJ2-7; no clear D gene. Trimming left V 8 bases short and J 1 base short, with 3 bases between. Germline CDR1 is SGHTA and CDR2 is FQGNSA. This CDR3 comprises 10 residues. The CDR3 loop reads CASGSYEQYF. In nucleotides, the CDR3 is TGTGCCAGCGGATCCTACGAGCAGTACTTC.

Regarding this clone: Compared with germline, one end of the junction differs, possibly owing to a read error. As DNA, the CDR3 is TGCAGCGTCCACCCGCAGGGACTTCACTTT. Translated: CSVHPQGLHF. The chain combines TRBV29-1 with TRBJ1-1, with a weak D call TRBD1 (5 bases). The germline gives CDR1 SQVTM, CDR2 ANQGSEA. The CDR3 totals 10 residues. Based on the CDR3 plus reference TRBV29-1 and TRBJ1-1, the full variable domain is SAVISQKPSRDICQRGTSLTIQCQVDSQVTMMFWYRQQPGQSLTLIATANQGSEATYESGFVIDKFPISRPNLTFSTLTVSNMSPEDSSIYLCSVHPQGLHFGQGTRLTVV.

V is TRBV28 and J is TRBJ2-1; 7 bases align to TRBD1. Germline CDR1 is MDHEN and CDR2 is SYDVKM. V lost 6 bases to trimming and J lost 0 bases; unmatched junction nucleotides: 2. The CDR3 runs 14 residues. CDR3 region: CASSPGGSYNEQFF. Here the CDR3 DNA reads TGTGCCAGCAGCCCAGGGGGCTCCTACAATGAGCAGTTCTTC.

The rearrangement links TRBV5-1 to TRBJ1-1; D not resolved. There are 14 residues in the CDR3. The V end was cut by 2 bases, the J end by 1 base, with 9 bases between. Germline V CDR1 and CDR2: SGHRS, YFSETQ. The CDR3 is CASSFDTGNTEAFF. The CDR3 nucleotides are TGCGCCAGCAGCTTTGACACGGGGAACACTGAAGCTTTCTTT.

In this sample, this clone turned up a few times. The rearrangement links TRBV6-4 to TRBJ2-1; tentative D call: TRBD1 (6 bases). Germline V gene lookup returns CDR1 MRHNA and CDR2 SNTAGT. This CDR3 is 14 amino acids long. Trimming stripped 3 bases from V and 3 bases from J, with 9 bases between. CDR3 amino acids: CASSENRDYNEQFF. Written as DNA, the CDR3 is TGTGCCAGCAGTGAGAACAGGGACTACAATGAGCAGTTCTTC.

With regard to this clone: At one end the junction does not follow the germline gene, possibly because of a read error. CDR3 protein: CAISDLRELLF. The CDR3 DNA reads as TGTGCCATCAGTGACTTACGGGAGTTGCTCTTT. The genes are TRBV10-3 and TRBJ1-1, with D hard to call. Germline V gives CDR1 ENHRY, CDR2 SYGVKD. There are 11 residues in the CDR3.

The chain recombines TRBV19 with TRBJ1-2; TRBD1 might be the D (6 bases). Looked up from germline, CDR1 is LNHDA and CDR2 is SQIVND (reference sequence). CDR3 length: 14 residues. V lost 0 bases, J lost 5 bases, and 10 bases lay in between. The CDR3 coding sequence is TGTGCCAGTAGTATAGAGGCCAGGGGATATGGCTACACCTTC. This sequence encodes CASSIEARGYGYTF.

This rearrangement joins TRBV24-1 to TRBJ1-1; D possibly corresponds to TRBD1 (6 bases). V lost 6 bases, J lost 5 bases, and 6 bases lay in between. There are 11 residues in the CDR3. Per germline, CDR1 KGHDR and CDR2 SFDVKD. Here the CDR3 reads CATSTGTEAFF. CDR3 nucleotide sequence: TGTGCCACCAGTACAGGGACTGAAGCTTTCTTT.

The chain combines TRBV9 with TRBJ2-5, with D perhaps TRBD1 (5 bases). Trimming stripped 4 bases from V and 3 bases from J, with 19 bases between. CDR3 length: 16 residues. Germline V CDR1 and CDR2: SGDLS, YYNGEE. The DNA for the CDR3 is TGTGCCAGCAGCCCAAGGACCTCGCTCAGGGAAGAGACCCAGTACTTC. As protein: CASSPRTSLREETQYF.

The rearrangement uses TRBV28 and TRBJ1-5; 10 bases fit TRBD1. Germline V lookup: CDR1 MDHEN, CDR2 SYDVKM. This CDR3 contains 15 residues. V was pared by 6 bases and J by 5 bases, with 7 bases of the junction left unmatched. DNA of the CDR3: TGTGCCAGCAGCCCCGAGGGGACAGGGGATCAGCCCCAGCATTTT. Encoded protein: CASSPEGTGDQPQHF.

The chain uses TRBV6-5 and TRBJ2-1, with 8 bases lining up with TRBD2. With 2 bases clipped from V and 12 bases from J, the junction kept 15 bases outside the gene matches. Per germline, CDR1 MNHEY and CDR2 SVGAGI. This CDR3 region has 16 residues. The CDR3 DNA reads TGTGCCAGCAGTTACCGGGGGGGGCATATTGGACAAGGGCAGTTCTTC. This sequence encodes CASSYRGGHIGQGQFF.

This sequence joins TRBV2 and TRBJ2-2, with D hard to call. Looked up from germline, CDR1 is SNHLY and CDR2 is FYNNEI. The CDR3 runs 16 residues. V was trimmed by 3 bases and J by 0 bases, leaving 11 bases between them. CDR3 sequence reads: CASSDQVFANTGELFF. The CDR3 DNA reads TGTGCCAGCAGTGATCAAGTTTTCGCGAACACCGGGGAGCTGTTTTTT.

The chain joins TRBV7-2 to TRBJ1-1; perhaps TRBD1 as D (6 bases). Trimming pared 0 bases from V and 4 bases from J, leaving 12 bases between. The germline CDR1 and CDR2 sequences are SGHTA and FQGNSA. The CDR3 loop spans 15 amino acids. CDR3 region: CASSLAPQGSTEAFF. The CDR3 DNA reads TGTGCCAGCAGCTTAGCTCCACAGGGTTCCACTGAAGCTTTCTTT.

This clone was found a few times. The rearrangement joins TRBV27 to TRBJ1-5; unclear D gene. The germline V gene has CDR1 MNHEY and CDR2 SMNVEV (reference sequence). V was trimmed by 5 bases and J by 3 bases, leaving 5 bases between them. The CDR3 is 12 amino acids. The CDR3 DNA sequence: TGTGCCAGCAGTGGCACCAATCAGCCCCAGCATTTT. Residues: CASSGTNQPQHF.

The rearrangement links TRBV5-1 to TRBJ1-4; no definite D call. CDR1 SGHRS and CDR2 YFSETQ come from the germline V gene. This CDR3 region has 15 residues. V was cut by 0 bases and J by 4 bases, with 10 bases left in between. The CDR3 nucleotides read TGCGCCAGCAGCTTGGGGTCGGGGAATAATGAAAAACTGTTTTTT. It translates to CASSLGSGNNEKLFF.

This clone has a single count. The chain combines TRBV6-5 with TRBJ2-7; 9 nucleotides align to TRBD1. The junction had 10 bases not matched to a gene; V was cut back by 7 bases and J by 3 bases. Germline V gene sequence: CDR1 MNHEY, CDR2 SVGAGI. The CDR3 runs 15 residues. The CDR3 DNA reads TGTGCCAGCACCCCGAGGACAGGGGAGCACTACGAGCAGTACTTC. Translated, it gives CASTPRTGEHYEQYF.

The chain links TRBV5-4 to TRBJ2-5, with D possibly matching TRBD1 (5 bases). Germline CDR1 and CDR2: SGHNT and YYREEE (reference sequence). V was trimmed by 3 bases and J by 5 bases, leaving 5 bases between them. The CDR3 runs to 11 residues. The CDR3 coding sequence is TGTGCCAGCAGCTCAGGGGAGACCCAGTACTTC. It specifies CASSSGETQYF. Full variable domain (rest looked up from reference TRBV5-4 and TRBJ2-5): ETGVTQSPTHLIKTRGQQVTLRCSSQSGHNTVSWYQQALGQGPQFIFQYYREEENGRGNFPPRFSGLQFPNYSSELNVNALELDDSALYLCASSSGETQYFGPGTRLLVL.

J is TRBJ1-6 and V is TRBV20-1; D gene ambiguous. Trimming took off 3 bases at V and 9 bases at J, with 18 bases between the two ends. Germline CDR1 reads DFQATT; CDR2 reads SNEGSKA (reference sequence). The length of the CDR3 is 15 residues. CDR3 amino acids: CSASEVETLGSPLHF. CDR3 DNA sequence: TGCAGTGCTAGTGAGGTGGAAACCCTTGGTTCACCCCTCCACTTT.

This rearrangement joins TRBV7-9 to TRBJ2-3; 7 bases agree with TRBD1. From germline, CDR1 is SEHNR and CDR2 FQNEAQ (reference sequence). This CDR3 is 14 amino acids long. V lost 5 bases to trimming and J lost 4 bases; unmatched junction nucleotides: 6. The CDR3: CASSGDRVPDTQYF. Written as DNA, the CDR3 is TGTGCCAGCAGCGGAGACAGGGTCCCAGATACGCAGTATTTT.

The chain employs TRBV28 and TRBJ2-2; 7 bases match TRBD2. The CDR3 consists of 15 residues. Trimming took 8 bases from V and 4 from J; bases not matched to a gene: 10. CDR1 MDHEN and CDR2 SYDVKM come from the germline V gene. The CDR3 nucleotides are TGTGCCAGCGGGTCGGCGGGAGAAGGCACCGGGGAGCTGTTTTTT. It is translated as CASGSAGEGTGELFF.

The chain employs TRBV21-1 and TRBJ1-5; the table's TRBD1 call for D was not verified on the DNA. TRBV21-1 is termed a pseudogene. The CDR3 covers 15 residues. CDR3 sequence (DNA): TGTGCCAGCACCTGGACAGACTATAGCAATCAGCCCCAGCATTTT. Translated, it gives CASTWTDYSNQPQHF.

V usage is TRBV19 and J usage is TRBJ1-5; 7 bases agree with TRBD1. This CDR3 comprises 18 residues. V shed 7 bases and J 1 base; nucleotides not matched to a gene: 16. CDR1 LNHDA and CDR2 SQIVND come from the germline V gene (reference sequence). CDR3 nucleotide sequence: TGTGCCAGTACTACGAAGGAGGGGGCTGTAGGAAGCAATCAGCCCCAGCATTTT. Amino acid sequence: CASTTKEGAVGSNQPQHF.

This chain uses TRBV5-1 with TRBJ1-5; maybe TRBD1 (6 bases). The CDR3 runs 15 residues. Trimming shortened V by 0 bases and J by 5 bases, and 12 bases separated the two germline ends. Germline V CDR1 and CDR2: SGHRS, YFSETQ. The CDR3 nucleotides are TGCGCCAGCAGCTTGGGGGTAGGGGGGCATCAGCCCCAGCATTTT. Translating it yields CASSLGVGGHQPQHF.

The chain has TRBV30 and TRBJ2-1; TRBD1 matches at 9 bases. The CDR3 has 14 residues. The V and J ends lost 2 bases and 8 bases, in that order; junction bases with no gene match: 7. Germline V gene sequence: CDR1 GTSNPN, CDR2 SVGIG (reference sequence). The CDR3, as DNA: TGTGCCTGGAGTTTAGGACAGGGGACGGATGAGCAGTTCTTC. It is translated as CAWSLGQGTDEQFF.

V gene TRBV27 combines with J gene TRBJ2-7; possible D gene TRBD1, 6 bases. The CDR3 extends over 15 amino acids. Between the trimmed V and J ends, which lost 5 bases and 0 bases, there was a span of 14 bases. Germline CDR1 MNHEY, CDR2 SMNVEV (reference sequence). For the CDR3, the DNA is TGTGCCAGCAGTCGCCCCGGGACACCCTCCTACGAGCAGTACTTC. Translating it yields CASSRPGTPSYEQYF.